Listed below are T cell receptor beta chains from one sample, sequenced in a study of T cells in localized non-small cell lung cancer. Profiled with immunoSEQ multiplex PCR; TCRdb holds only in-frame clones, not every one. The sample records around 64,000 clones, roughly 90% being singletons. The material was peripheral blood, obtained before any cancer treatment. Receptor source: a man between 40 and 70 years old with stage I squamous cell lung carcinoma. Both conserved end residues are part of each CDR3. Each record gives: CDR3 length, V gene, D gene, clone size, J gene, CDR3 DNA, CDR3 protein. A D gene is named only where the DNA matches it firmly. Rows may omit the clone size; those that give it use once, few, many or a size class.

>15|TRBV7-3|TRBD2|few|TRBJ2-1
TGTGCCAGCAGCTATCGACTAGCGGGCGTCAATGAGCAGTTCTTC
CASSYRLAGVNEQFF
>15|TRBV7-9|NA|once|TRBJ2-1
TGTGCCAGCAGCTTAGGAGATAAACCCTACAATGAGCAGTTCTTC
CASSLGDKPYNEQFF
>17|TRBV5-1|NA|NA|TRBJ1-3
TGCGCCAGCAGCTTGTCGATGGGGGGGCTTGGAGGAAACACCATATATTTT
CASSLSMGGLGGNTIYF
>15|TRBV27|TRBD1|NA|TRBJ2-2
TGTGCCAGCCCAGGACAGGGGGCCGTCGTGGAGGAGCTGTTTTTT
CASPGQGAVVEELFF
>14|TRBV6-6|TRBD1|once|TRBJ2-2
TGTGCCAGCGGTACAGGGGCGAACACCGGGGAGCTGTTTTTT
CASGTGANTGELFF
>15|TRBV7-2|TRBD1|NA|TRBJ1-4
TGTGCCAGCAGCCGGTTGACAGGGGTGGGCGAAAAACTGTTTTTT
CASSRLTGVGEKLFF
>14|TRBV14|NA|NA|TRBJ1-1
TGTGCCAGCAGCCAAACAGGGAGGAACACTGAAGCTTTCTTT
CASSQTGRNTEAFF
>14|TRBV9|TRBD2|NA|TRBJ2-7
TGTGCCAGCAGTGCACTAGCGGGAGGGTACGAGCAGTACTTC
CASSALAGGYEQYF
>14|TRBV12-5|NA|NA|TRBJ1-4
TGTGCTAGTGGTTTGGCGGGTTCTAATGAAAAACTGTTTTTT
CASGLAGSNEKLFF
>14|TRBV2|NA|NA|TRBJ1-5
TGTGCCAGCAGGAAAGCGAACCTAAATCAGCCCCAGCATTTT
CASRKANLNQPQHF
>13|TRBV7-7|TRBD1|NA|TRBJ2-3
TGTGCTAGCAGCGTTCGACAGGGGGATACGCAGTATTTT
CASSVRQGDTQYF
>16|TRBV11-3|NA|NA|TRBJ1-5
TGTGCCAGCAGCTTGTCCCGACAAGATAGCAATCAGCCCCAGCATTTT
CASSLSRQDSNQPQHF
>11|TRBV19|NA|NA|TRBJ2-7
TGTGCCAGCGGGGGTGGAGACGAGCAGTACTTC
CASGGGDEQYF
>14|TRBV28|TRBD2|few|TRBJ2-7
TGTGCCAGCAGTTTCTTCAAACTAGCGTTCGAGCAGTACTTC
CASSFFKLAFEQYF
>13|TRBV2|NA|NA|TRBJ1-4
TGTGCCAGCAGTGGGAGCGCTAATGAAAAACTGTTTTTT
CASSGSANEKLFF
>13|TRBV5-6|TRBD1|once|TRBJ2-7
TGTGCCAGCAGCTGGGACAGGGCCTACGAGCAGTACTTC
CASSWDRAYEQYF
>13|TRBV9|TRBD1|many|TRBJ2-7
TGTGCCAGCAGCCCTACAGGGGCCTACGAGCAGTACTTC
CASSPTGAYEQYF
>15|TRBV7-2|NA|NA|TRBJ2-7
TGTGCCAGCAGACGGGACACCCACTTCTATTACGAGCAGTACTTC
CASRRDTHFYYEQYF
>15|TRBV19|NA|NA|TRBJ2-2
TGTGCCAGTAGTAATCGGGGCGCGGTGACCGGGGAGCTGTTTTTT
CASSNRGAVTGELFF
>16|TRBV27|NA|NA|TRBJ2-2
TGTGCCAGCAGTTTATGGACCCCGGGGGGCGCCGGGGAGCTGTTTTTT
CASSLWTPGGAGELFF
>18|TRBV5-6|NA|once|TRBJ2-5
TGTGCCAGCAGCCTCCTTGTTGTGCAAACACCGGTAAAAAAGACCCAGTACTTC
CASSLLVVQTPVKKTQYF
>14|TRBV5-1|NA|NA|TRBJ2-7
TGCGCCAGCAGCCCGGCAGAGGTTCACTACGAGCAGTACTTC
CASSPAEVHYEQYF
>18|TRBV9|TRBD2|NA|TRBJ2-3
TGTGCCAGCAGCGCCCCGGGGGGGACTAGCGGACGCACAGATACGCAGTATTTT
CASSAPGGTSGRTDTQYF
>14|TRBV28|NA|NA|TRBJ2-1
TGTGCCAGCAGTTTTCCGGGTCCGAACAATGAGCAGTTCTTC
CASSFPGPNNEQFF
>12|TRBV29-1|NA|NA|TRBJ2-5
TGCAGCGTCCTAGACGGACGGGAGACCCAGTACTTC
CSVLDGRETQYF
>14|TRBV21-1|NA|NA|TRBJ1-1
TGTGCCAGCAGCGCTGGACGAGGGAAAGCTGAAGCTTTCTTT
CASSAGRGKAEAFF
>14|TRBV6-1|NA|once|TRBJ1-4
TGTGCCAGCAGTGTGTTTGCCACGGATGAAAAACTGTTTTTT
CASSVFATDEKLFF
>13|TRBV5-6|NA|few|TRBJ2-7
TGTGCCAGCAGCTTGAAGGGGACCGACGAGCAGTACTTC
CASSLKGTDEQYF
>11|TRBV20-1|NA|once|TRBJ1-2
TGCAGTGCTGGGGGCCACTATGGCTACACCTTC
CSAGGHYGYTF
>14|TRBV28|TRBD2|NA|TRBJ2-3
TGTGCCAGCAGTTTTAGCGGGAGCTCAGATACGCAGTATTTT
CASSFSGSSDTQYF
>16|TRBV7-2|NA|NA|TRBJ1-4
TGTGCCAGCAGTGACCAGAGAGCAGACGGTGGTGAAAAACTGTTTTTT
CASSDQRADGGEKLFF
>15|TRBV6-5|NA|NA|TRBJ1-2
TGTGCCAGCAGTACCGGGACCCAAAGTAACTATGGCTACACCTTC
CASSTGTQSNYGYTF
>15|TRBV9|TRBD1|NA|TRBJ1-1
TGTGCCAGCAGCGCTTACAGGGGCATGAACACTGAAGCTTTCTTT
CASSAYRGMNTEAFF
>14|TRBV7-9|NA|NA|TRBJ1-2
TGTGCCAGCAGCTTAAATTCGCTAGGTCATGGCTACACCTTC
CASSLNSLGHGYTF
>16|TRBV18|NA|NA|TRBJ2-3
TGTGCCAGCTCACCCCCCGAAGGCTCTAGCACAGATACGCAGTATTTT
CASSPPEGSSTDTQYF
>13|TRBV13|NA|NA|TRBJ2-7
TGTGCCAGCAGCTTAGGGATGGGAGCGAAGCAGTACTTC
CASSLGMGAKQYF
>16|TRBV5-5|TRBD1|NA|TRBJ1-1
TGTGCCAGCAGCTGGGACAGTAAAAAGGGGAACACTGAAGCTTTCTTT
CASSWDSKKGNTEAFF
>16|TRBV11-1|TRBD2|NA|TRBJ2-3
TGTGCCAGCAGCCCCCGGACGGGAGGTAGCACAGATACGCAGTATTTT
CASSPRTGGSTDTQYF
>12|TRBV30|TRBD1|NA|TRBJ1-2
TGTGCCTGGAGTGCCCACAGGGGTGGCTACACCTTC
CAWSAHRGGYTF
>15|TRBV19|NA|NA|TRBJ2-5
TGTGCCAGTAGTACGCCCCGGACAGACCAAGAGACCCAGTACTTC
CASSTPRTDQETQYF
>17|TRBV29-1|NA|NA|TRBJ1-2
TGCAGCGTGGAGGACATACCAGACCACGACTCTAACTATGGCTACACCTTC
CSVEDIPDHDSNYGYTF
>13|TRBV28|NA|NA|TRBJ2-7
TGTGCCAGCAGACTCATGGGGGAGGTCGAGCAGTACTTC
CASRLMGEVEQYF
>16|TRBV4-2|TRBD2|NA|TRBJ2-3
TGTGCCAGCAGCCAAGATATAACTAGCGGATCAGATACGCAGTATTTT
CASSQDITSGSDTQYF
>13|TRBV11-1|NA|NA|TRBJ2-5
TGTGCCAGCAGCTTCGAATTTCAAGAGACCCAGTACTTC
CASSFEFQETQYF
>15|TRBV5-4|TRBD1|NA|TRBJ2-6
TGTGCCAGCAGCTTACAGGGGCCTGGGGCCAACGTCCTGACTTTC
CASSLQGPGANVLTF
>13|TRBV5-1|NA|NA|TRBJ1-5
TGCGCCAGCAGCTTGGACGGGAATCAGCCCCAGCATTTT
CASSLDGNQPQHF
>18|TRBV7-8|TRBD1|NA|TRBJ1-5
TGTGCCAGCAGCCTTGCCCCCGGGACAGGGGGTTTCAATCAGCCCCAGCATTTT
CASSLAPGTGGFNQPQHF
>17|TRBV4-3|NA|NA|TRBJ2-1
TGCGCCAGCAGCCAAGAAGGCCTAGGGTTATACTACAATGAGCAGTTCTTC
CASSQEGLGLYYNEQFF
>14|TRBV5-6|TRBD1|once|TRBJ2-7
TGTGCCAGCAGCTTTCCGACAGGGACCTACGAGCAGTACTTC
CASSFPTGTYEQYF
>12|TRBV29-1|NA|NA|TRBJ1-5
TGCAGCGTTCGGGACACAAATCAGCCCCAGCATTTT
CSVRDTNQPQHF
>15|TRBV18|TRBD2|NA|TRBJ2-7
TGTGCCAGCTCCCAAGCGGGGGGCCTAACCTACGAGCAGTACTTC
CASSQAGGLTYEQYF
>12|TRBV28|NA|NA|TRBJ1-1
TGTGCCAGCAGTTTGAGAAACACTGAAGCTTTCTTT
CASSLRNTEAFF
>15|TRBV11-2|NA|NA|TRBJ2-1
TGTGCCAGCAGCTTACGCGGGACTAAGGGGGATGAGCAGTTCTTC
CASSLRGTKGDEQFF
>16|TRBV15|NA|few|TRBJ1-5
TGTGCCACCAGCAGAGATAGGGACTTCCGCAATCAGCCCCAGCATTTT
CATSRDRDFRNQPQHF
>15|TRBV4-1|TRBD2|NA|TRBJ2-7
TGCGCCAGCAGCCAAGGGACTAGCGTCTTCTACGAGCAGTACTTC
CASSQGTSVFYEQYF